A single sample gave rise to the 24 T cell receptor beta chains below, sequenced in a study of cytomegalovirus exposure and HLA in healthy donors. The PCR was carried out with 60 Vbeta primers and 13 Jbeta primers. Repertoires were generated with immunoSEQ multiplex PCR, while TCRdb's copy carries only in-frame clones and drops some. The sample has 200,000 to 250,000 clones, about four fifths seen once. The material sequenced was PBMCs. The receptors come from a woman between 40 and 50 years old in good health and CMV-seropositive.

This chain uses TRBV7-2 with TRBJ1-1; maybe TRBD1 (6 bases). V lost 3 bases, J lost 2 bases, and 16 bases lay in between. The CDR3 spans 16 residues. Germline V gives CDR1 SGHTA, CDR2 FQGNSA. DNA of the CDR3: TGTGCCAGCAGCTTCCGGGGGGGCGCGGGAAACACTGAAGCTTTCTTT. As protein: CASSFRGGAGNTEAFF.

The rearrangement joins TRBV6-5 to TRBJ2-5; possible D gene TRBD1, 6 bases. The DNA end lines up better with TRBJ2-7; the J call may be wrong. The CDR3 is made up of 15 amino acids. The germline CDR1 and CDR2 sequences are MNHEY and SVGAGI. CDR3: CASSYVTGQRYEQYF. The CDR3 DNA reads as TGTGCCAGCAGCTATGTTACTGGACAGCGCTACGAGCAGTACTTC.

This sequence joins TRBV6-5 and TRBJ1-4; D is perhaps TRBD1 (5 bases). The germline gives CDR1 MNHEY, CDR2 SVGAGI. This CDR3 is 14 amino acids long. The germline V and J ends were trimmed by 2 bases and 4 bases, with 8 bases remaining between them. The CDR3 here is CASSYRGYNEKLFF. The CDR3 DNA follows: TGTGCCAGCAGTTACAGGGGATATAATGAAAAACTGTTTTTT.

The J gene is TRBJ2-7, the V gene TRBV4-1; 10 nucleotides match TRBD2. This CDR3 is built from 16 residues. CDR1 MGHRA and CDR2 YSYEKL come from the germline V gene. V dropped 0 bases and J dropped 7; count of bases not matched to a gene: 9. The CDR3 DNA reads TGCGCCAGCAGCCAAGATCCTAGCGGGAGTCGGGGAGAGCAGTACTTC. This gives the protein CASSQDPSGSRGEQYF.

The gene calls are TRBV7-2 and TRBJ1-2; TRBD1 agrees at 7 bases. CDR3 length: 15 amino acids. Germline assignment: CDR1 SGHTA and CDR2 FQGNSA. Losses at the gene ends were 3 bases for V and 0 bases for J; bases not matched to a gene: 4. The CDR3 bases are TGTGCCAGCAGCTTCGGGACAGCGACTAACTATGGCTACACCTTC. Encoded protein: CASSFGTATNYGYTF.

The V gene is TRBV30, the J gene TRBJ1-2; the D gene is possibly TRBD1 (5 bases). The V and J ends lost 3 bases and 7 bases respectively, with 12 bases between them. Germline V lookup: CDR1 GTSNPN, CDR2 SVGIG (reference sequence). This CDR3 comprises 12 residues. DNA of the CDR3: TGTGCCTGGAGCCCATCTAGGGGTGGCTACACCTTC. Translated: CAWSPSRGGYTF.

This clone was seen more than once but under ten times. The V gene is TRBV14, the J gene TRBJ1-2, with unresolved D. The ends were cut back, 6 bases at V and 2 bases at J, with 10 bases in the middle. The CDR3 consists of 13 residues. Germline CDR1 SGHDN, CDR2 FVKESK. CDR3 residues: CASSPMRNYGYTF. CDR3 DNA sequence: TGTGCCAGCAGTCCCATGAGAAACTATGGCTACACCTTC. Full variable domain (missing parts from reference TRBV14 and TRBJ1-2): EAGVTQFPSHSVIEKGQTVTLRCDPISGHDNLYWYRRVMGKEIKFLLHFVKESKQDESGMPNNRFLAERTGGTYSTLKVQPAELEDSGVYFCASSPMRNYGYTFGSGTRLTVV.

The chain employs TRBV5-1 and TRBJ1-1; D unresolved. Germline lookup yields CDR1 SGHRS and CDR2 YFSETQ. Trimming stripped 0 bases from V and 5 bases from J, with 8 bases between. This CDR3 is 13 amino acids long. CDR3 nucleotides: TGCGCCAGCAGCTTGGTGGGGAGAACTGAAGCTTTCTTT. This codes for CASSLVGRTEAFF.

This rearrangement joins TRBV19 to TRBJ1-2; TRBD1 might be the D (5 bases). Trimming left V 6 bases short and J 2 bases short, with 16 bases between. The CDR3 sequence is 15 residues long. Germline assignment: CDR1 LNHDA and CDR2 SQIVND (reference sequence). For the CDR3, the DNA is TGTGCCAGTAGCGTACAGGTATTAAAGAACTATGGCTACACCTTC. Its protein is CASSVQVLKNYGYTF. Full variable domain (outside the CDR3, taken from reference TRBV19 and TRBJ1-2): DGGITQSPKYLFRKEGQNVTLSCEQNLNHDAMYWYRQDPGQGLRLIYYSQIVNDFQKGDIAEGYSVSREKKESFPLTVTSAQKNPTAFYLCASSVQVLKNYGYTFGSGTRLTVV.

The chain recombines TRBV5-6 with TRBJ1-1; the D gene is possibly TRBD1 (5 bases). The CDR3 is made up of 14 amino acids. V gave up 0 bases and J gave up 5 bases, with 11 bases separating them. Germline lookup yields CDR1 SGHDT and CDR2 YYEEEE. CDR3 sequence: CASSLGRVITEAFF. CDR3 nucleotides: TGTGCCAGCAGCTTGGGCAGGGTGATAACTGAAGCTTTCTTT.

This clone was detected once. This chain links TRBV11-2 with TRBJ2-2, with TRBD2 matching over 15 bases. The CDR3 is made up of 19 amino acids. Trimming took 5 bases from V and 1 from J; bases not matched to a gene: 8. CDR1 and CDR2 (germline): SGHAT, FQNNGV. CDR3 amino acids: CASSPVPGLAGGNTGELFF. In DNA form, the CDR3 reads TGTGCCAGCAGCCCAGTCCCGGGACTAGCGGGAGGGAACACCGGGGAGCTGTTTTTT.

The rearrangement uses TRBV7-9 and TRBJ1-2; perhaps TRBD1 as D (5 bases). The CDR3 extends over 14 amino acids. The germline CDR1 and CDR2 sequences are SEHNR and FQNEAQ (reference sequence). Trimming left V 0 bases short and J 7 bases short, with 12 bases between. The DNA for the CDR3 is TGTGCCAGCAGCTTAGCGGGGGACTCAGCTGGCTACACCTTC. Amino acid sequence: CASSLAGDSAGYTF.

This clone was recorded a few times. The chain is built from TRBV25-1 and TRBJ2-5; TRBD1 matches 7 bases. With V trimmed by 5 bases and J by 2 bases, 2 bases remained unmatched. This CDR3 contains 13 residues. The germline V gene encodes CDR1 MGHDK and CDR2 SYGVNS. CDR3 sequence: CASSRDRQETQYF. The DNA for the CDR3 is TGTGCCAGCAGTCGGGACAGACAAGAGACCCAGTACTTC.

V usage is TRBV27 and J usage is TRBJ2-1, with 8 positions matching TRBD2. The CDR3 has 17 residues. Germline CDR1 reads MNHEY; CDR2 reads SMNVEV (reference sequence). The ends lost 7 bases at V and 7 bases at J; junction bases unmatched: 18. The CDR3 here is CASIRFGSSGTRNEQFF. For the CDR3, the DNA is TGTGCCAGCATAAGGTTTGGCAGCTCCGGGACTAGGAATGAGCAGTTCTTC.

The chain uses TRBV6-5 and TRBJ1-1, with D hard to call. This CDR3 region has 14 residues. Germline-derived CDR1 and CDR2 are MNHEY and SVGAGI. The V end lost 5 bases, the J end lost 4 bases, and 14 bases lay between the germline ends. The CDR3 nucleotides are TGTGCCAGCAGTACTCGCACGGGGAGCACTGAAGCTTTCTTT. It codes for CASSTRTGSTEAFF.

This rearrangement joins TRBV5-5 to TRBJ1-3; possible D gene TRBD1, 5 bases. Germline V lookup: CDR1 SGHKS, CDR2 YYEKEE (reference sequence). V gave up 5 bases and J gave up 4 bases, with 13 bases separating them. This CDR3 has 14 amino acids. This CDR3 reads CASRPPGSGNTIYF. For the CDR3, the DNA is TGTGCCAGCAGGCCTCCAGGGTCCGGAAACACCATATATTTT.

The CDR3 sequence is CASSTRGSRGGYTF. In DNA form, the CDR3 reads TGTGCCAGCAGCACCCGAGGTAGCCGAGGCGGCTACACCTTC. The chain couples TRBV13 to TRBJ1-2, with D uncertain. This CDR3 spans 14 amino acids. V dropped 5 bases and J dropped 8 bases, with 18 bases sitting between them. Germline-derived CDR1 and CDR2 are PRHDT and FYEKMQ (reference sequence).

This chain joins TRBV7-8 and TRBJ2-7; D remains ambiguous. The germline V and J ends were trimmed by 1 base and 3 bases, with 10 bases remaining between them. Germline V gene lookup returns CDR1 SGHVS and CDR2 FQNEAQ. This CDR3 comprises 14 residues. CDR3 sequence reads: CASSLDSTYYEQYF. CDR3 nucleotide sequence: TGTGCCAGCAGCTTAGACTCCACTTACTACGAGCAGTACTTC.

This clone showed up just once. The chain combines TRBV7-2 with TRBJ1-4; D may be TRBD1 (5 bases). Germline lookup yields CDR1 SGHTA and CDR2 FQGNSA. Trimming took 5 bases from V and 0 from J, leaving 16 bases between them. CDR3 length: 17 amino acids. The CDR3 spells CASSLLRGGATNEKLFF. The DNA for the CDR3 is TGTGCCAGCAGCCTTCTAAGGGGCGGAGCAACTAATGAAAAACTGTTTTTT. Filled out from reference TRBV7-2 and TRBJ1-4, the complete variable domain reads GAGVSQSPSNKVTEKGKDVELRCDPISGHTALYWYRQSLGQGLEFLIYFQGNSAPDKSGLPSDRFSAERTGGSVSTLTIQRTQQEDSAVYLCASSLLRGGATNEKLFFGSGTQLSVL.

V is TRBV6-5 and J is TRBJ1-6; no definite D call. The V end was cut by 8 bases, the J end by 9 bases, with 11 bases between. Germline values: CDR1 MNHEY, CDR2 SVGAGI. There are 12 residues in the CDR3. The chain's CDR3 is CASCRGSSPLHF. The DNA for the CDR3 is TGTGCCAGCTGTCGGGGTTCTTCACCCCTCCACTTT.

The CDR3 DNA follows: TGTGCCAGCAGCCAGTACAATAGCAATCAGCCCCAGCATTTT. Residues: CASSQYNSNQPQHF. This sequence joins TRBV6-5 and TRBJ1-5; D is uncertain. The CDR3 spans 14 residues. V was clipped by 6 bases and J by 0 bases, with 9 bases between them. Germline V gene lookup returns CDR1 MNHEY and CDR2 SVGAGI.

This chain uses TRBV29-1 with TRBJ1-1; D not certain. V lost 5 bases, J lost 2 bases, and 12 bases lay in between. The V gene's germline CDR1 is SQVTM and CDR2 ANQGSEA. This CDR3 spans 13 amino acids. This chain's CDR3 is CSVSLTLNTEAFF. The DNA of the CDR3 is TGCAGCGTTTCCCTGACACTTAACACTGAAGCTTTCTTT.

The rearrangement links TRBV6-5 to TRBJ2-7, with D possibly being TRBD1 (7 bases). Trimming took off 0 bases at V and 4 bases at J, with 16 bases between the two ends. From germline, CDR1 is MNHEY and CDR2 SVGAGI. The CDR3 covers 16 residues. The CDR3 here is CASSYSAGQIYYEQYF. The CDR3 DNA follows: TGTGCCAGCAGTTACTCGGCGGGACAGATCTATTACGAGCAGTACTTC.

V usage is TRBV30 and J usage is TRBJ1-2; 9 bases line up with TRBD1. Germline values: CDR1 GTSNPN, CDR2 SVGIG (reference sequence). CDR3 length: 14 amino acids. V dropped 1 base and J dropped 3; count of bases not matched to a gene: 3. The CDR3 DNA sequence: TGTGCCTGGAGTGCGGGGACAGGGCACTATGGCTACACCTTC. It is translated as CAWSAGTGHYGYTF.